This T cell receptor (beta chain) came from a study of OX40 agonist ivuxolimab in advanced cancers. About the research overall: Ivuxolimab is a fully human IgG2 antibody that activates OX40 (CD134). Broader study findings: Averaged across samples, CD8+ T cells carried more expanded clones than CD4+ did. Antigen specificity was not determined for the expanded peripheral T cells.

Worth noting for this clone: Its antigen is as yet unknown.

The CDR3 is 14 residues long. CDR1 and CDR2 (germline): LNHDA, SQIVND (reference sequence). V was clipped by 3 bases and J by 5 bases, with 14 bases between them. The table came from immunoSEQ multiplex PCR; TCRdb's copy has only in-frame clones and leaves some out. Of about 58,000 clones listed, around 90% are singletons. Exclusion applied to patients with autoimmune disease history or systemic immunosuppression. The TCR originated in an adult with an advanced solid tumor such as melanoma, head and neck, liver or kidney cancer. Here the sequenced sample was CD4+ or CD8+ T cells sorted from blood, taken in a trial of the OX40 agonist ivuxolimab. The rearrangement links TRBV19 to TRBJ2-7; D is uncertain. CDR3 sequence: CASSISRVRNEQYF. The CDR3 nucleotides are TGTGCCAGTAGTATCAGCCGGGTTCGGAACGAGCAGTACTTC.